This T cell receptor beta chain appears in the sequencing data of a study of T cells in Graves' hyperthyroidism and ophthalmopathy. The overall study: Specimen type is peripheral blood, collected at initial diagnosis prior to any treatment.

Per germline, CDR1 DFQATT and CDR2 SNEGSKA (reference sequence). The V end was cut by 0 bases, the J end by 4 bases, with 15 bases between. The CDR3 spans 15 residues. This clonotype was found a few times. The antigen is undetermined. Amplification of TCR beta CDR3 regions was performed using RNA transcripts as template. A set of HTBI primers served as the primers for a first-round RT-PCR of the TCR CDR3. One entry per CDR3 protein, called by TCRdb with MiXCR from the multiplex PCR reads. The sample gives 490,000 or so distinct CDR3 sequences, 15% to 20% of which show up once; 29% is in the top ten. Findings of the study overall: Clonotypes that were expanded in thyroid above 0.001 mostly appeared in blood too. Ophthalmopathy was identified by the model a median around 6 months ahead of onset. Ophthalmopathy was told apart from stable hyperthyroidism by a 13 V-J model.

The specimen sequenced was blood. This receptor was taken from a woman aged 25 to 45 with Graves' ophthalmopathy. This rearrangement joins TRBV20-1 to TRBJ1-2; no reliable D call. The CDR3 loop is CSARDQYAGIYGYTF. The DNA for the CDR3 is TGCAGTGCTAGAGATCAATATGCAGGAATCTATGGCTACACCTTC.